What follows is one T cell receptor beta chain and its context. Libraries were prepared by immunoSEQ multiplex PCR; TCRdb keeps only in-frame clonotypes and omits some of them. The table has some 38,000 clones, 90% seen once. This record belongs to a study of blood T cell repertoires in COVID-19. The CDR3 has 16 residues. From germline, CDR1 is SGHVS and CDR2 FNYEAQ. V was cut by 1 base and J by 0 bases, with 10 bases left in between. V usage is TRBV7-6 and J usage is TRBJ2-1; a weak D match, TRBD2 (6 bases). This receptor was taken from a man in his sixties with active or convalescent COVID-19. The sequenced sample was peripheral blood. CDR3 sequence (DNA): TGTGCCAGCAGCTTAGTTAGCGGCAGCTCCTACAATGAGCAGTTCTTC. Encoded protein: CASSLVSGSSYNEQFF. Together with reference TRBV7-6 and TRBJ2-1, the CDR3 gives the full variable domain: GAGVSQSPRYKVTKRGQDVALRCDPISGHVSLYWYRQALGQGPEFLTYFNYEAQQDKSGLPNDRFSAERPEGSISTLTIQRTEQRDSAMYRCASSLVSGSSYNEQFFGPGTRLTVL.